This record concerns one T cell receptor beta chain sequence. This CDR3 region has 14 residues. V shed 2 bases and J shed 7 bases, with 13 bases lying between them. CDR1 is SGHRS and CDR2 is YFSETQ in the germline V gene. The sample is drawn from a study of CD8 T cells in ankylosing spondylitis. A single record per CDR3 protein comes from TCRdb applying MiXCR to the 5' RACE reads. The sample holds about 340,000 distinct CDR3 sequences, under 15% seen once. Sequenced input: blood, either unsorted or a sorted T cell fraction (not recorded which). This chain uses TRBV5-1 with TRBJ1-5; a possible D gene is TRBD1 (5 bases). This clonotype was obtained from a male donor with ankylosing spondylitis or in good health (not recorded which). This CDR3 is CASSLRGEGQPQHF. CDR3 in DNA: TGCGCCAGCAGCTTACGGGGGGAAGGCCAGCCCCAGCATTTT.